These T cell receptor beta chains were read from a single sample in a study of blood T cells in healthy people across ages. One entry per CDR3 protein results from TCRdb running MiXCR on the 5' RACE reads. The data show about 1,500,000 distinct CDR3 sequences, with 40% to 50% seen just once and 7% to 9.5% held by the top ten. What was sequenced was blood. Source of these receptors: a woman between 18 and 29 years old in good health. Each CDR3 is given with its conserved first and last residue. Some rows have no size entry. The others give once, few or many, or a class for an expanded clone.

v_call	cdr3_length	j_call	clone_size	cdr3_aa
TRBV7-9	17	TRBJ2-2	NA	CASAGLSQRENTGELFF
TRBV6-5	13	TRBJ1-5	NA	CASRRNSNQPQHF
TRBV12-3/TRBV12-4	13	TRBJ1-2	few	CASSITGETGYTF
TRBV10-3	17	TRBJ2-5	NA	CAISVDGVSVSYNEQYF
TRBV20-1	13	TRBJ2-7	few	CSANRQGSYEQYF
TRBV11-2	16	TRBJ2-3	few	CASSPRASGGTDTQYF
TRBV20-1	16	TRBJ2-3	NA	CSAEPSGSGGTDTQYF
TRBV12-3/TRBV12-4	15	TRBJ2-6	NA	CASSLLGTGANVLTF
TRBV28	13	NA	NA	CASSGLLWHEQYF
TRBV10-3	15	TRBJ2-2	NA	CAIRDLAANTGELFF
TRBV14	15	TRBJ1-1	NA	CASSQGLGGGTEAFF
TRBV4-2	15	TRBJ1-2	many	CASSQEGAWGYGYTF
TRBV29-1	16	TRBJ2-5	many	CSVDGLAEFAQETQYF
TRBV4-2	16	TRBJ2-3	NA	CASSQEGSLAADTQYF
TRBV24-1	17	TRBJ2-1	NA	CATSDQTGPPSGNEQFF
TRBV6-5	14	TRBJ1-2	NA	CASSKGTDLYGYTF
TRBV18	17	TRBJ1-5	NA	CASSPRRRGRGNQPQHF
TRBV20-1	13	TRBJ2-7	few	CSATGDSYYEQYF
TRBV24-1	13	TRBJ2-5	few	CATSDLQGETQYF
TRBV2	15	TRBJ2-1	NA	CASRELAGKYNEQFF
TRBV10-2	14	NA	few	CASGETGGGYEQYF
TRBV5-1	18	NA	NA	CASSFLSGTRNPSYEQYF
TRBV3-1	15	NA	NA	CASTRQGSAPETQYF
TRBV6-2/TRBV6-3	17	TRBJ1-1	NA	CASGYITGTGLNTEAFF
TRBV27	15	TRBJ1-2	NA	CASGRPTPTVYGYTF
TRBV18	16	TRBJ2-1	NA	CASSPEHAQGYNEQFF
TRBV2	13	NA	NA	CASKWEVQETQYF
TRBV7-2	13	TRBJ1-5	few	CASSSGQFQPQHF
TRBV12-3/TRBV12-4	16	TRBJ1-1	NA	CASSLTRGFMNTEAFF
TRBV20-1	14	TRBJ2-4	NA	CSAQRGVAENIQYF
TRBV3-1	14	TRBJ2-7	NA	CASSQAGKFTEQYF